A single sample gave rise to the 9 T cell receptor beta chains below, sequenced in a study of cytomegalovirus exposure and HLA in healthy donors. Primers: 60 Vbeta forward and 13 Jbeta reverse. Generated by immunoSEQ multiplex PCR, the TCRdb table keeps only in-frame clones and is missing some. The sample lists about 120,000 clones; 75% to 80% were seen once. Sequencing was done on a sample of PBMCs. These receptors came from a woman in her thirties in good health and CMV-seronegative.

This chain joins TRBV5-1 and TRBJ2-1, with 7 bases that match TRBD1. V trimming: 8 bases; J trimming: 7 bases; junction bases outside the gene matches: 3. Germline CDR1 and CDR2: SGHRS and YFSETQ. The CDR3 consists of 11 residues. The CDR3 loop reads CASTQGNEQFF. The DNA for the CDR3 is TGCGCCAGTACACAGGGGAATGAGCAGTTCTTC.

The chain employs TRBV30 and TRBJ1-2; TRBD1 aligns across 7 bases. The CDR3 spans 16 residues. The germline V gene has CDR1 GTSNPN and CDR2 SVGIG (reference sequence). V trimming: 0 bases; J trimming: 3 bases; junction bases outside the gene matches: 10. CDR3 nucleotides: TGTGCCTGGAGTGTATCGAGTACAGGGGAGTACTATGGCTACACCTTC. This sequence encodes CAWSVSSTGEYYGYTF.

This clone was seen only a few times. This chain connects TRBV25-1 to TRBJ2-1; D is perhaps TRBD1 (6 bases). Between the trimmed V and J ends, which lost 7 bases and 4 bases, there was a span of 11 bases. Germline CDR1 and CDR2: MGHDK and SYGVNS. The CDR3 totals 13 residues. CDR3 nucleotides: TGTGCCAGCACCCCGCAGGGGTACAATGAGCAGTTCTTC. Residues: CASTPQGYNEQFF.

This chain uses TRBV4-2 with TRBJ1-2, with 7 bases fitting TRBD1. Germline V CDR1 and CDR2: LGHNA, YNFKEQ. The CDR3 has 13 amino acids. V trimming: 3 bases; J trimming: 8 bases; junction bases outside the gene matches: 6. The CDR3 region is CASSQESGGGYTF. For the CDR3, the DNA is TGTGCCAGCAGCCAGGAATCAGGGGGAGGCTACACCTTC.

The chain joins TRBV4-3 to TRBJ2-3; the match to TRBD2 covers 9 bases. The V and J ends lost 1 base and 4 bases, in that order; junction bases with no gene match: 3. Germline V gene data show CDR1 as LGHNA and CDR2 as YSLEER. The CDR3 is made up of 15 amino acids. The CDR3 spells CASSQGGGGADTQYF. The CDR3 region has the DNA TGCGCCAGCAGCCAAGGCGGGGGGGGAGCAGATACGCAGTATTTT.

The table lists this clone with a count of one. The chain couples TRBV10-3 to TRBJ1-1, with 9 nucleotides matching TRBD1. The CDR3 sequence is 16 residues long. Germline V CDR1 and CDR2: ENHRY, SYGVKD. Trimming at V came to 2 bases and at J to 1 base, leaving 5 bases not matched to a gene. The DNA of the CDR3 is TGTGCCATCAGTGAGGGAAGGGACAGGGCGAACACTGAAGCTTTCTTT. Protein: CAISEGRDRANTEAFF.

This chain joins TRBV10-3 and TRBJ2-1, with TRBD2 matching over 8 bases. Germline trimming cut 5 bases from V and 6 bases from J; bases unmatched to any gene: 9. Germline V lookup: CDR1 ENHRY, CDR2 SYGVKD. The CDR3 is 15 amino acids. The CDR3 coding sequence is TGTGCCATCAGTTATGGACTAGCCGAGGGCAATGAGCAGTTCTTC. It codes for CAISYGLAEGNEQFF.

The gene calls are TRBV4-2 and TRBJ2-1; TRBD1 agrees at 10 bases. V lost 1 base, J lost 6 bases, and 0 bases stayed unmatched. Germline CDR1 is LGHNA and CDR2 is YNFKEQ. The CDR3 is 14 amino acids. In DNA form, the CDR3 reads TGTGCCAGCAGCCAAGGGGACAGGGGCAATGAGCAGTTCTTC. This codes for CASSQGDRGNEQFF.

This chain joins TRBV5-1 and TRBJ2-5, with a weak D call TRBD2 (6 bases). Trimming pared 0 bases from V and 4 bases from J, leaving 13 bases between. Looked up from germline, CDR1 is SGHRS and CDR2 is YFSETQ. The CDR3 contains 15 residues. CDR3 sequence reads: CASSLVLALGETQYF. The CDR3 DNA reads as TGCGCCAGCAGCTTGGTACTAGCTCTAGGAGAGACCCAGTACTTC.